This TCR beta chain was identified during a study of diagnostic markers for celiac disease (dated by TCRdb to 2020 to 2021). Concerning this clonotype itself: The target of this receptor is not known.

The CDR3, cysteine through phenylalanine, is 15 amino acids long. No DNA was logged. From a lookup of the germline V gene, CDR1 and CDR2 are SGHTA and FQGNSA. Sequencing was carried out with an Illumina MiSeq. The reads underwent TCRdb reprocessing, giving one record for each CDR3 protein sequence and no DNA. The sample's records list a few thousand distinct CDR3 sequences. The top ten clones comprise less than 6.5% of the sample. The sequence was collected from a human donor. This table probably holds off-target reads from a library built for another chain. What was sequenced was either unsorted cells or a sorted T cell fraction (not recorded which). The rearranged segments are TRBV7-2 and TRBJ1-4; no DNA is available, so the TRBD1 call from TCRdb remains unchecked. The encoded CDR3 is CASSLGGTVNEKLFF.